This T cell receptor beta chain was sequenced during a study of shared clonotypes between healthy human individuals. J was trimmed by 7 bases and V by 8 bases; bases with no gene match: 10. The CDR3 runs 14 residues. Germline loops: CDR1 MNHEY, CDR2 SVGAGI. None of the donors, who were healthy HIV-negative adults, had recently had acute infections or vaccinations. A CD45RA+ naive subset and a CD45RA-negative memory subset were split from CD4+ cells. Genomic DNA of each subset was evenly split across several immunoSEQ plates. Sequenced by immunoSEQ multiplex PCR; TCRdb stores in-frame clones only, minus some. The table includes around 2.5 million clones, more than 85% detected once.

This chain links TRBV6-5 with TRBJ1-4; TRBD1 matches 7 bases. This TCR came from a man younger than 30 in good health. Some clones in this sample may be carry-over from other donors' samples. Material for sequencing was naive CD4+ T cells from PBMCs. The sample's subset: CD45RA+ positively selected. This CDR3 is CASGQATGGEKLFF. Written as DNA, the CDR3 is TGTGCCAGCGGACAGGCGACGGGGGGTGAAAAACTGTTTTTT.